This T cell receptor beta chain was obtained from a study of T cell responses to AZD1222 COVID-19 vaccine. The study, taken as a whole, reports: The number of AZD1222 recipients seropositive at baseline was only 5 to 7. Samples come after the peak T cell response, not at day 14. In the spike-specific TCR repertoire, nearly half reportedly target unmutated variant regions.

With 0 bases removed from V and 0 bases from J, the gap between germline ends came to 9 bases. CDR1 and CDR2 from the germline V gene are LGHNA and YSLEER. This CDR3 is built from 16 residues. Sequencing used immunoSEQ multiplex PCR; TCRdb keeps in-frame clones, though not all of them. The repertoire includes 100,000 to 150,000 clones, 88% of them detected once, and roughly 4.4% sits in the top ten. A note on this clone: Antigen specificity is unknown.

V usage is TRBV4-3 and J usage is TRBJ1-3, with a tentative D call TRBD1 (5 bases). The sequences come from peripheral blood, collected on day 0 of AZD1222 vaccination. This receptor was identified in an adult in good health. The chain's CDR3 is CASSQEATVSGNTIYF. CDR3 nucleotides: TGCGCCAGCAGCCAAGAAGCGACAGTCTCTGGAAACACCATATATTTT.